The source of this T cell receptor beta chain is a study of blood T cell repertoires in COVID-19. Study as a whole: COVID-19 samples from acute and convalescent phases originated in the United States, Italy and Spain.

CDR1 MNHEY and CDR2 SVGAGI come from the germline V gene. With V trimmed by 0 bases and J by 4 bases, 2 bases remained unmatched. The length of the CDR3 is 16 residues. This table comes from immunoSEQ multiplex PCR, and its TCRdb copy is limited to in-frame clones, with some not included. Of 45,000 to 50,000 clones in the sample, approximately 87% are singletons; the top ten hold around 10%. The TCR originated in a human donor in a cohort sampled during active COVID-19. The chain links TRBV6-5 to TRBJ2-6, with TRBD1 matching over 8 bases. The specimen was peripheral blood. For the CDR3, the DNA is TGTGCCAGCAGTTACTCGACAGGGGTCGGGGCCAACGTCCTGACTTTC. Residues: CASSYSTGVGANVLTF.